This TCR beta chain was sequenced in a study of blood T cell repertoires in COVID-19. Produced via immunoSEQ multiplex PCR; TCRdb's table is partial and in-frame only. The sample has approximately 150,000 clones; about four fifths are singletons. The CDR3 is made up of 13 amino acids. Unmatched junction bases numbered 1, after V lost 3 bases and J lost 7 bases. The germline V gene encodes CDR1 MNHEY and CDR2 SMNVEV (reference sequence). Source material: peripheral blood. The chain links TRBV27 to TRBJ2-2; 8 nucleotides align to TRBD1. This receptor was obtained from a man aged 55 to 70 with acute or convalescent COVID-19. CDR3 amino acids: CASSFRGHGELFF. The CDR3 nucleotides are TGTGCCAGCAGTTTCAGGGGGCACGGGGAGCTGTTTTTT.